Reported below is one T cell receptor beta chain. What antigen it recognizes has not been identified. The source of the sample is a study of T cell responses to AZD1222 COVID-19 vaccine (dated by TCRdb to about 2021). About the full investigation: TCR sequencing was performed for more than 230 trial participants, of whom around 200 were given two doses of AZD1222 and some 25 were given two doses of MenACWY control vaccine. Trial participants were enrolled into age subgroups of 18-55, 56-69 and 70-plus years, which contained approximately 150, 28 and 58 TCR-sequenced participants, respectively.

Study-level results and caveats: Most participants were white British and females outnumbered males, and the authors suggested that clonal diversity may have been underestimated. The vaccine-associated CD4 TCRs covered the entire spike protein, and the dominant responses fell in regions 160-218 and 743-854. In the small 56-69-year group, the increase in depth fell short of significance, most likely because of low power. Because no day 14 peak-response samples were available, repertoires were characterized only after the peak T cell response. Only five to seven AZD1222 recipients were SARS-CoV-2 seropositive at baseline, limiting conclusions about previously exposed vaccinees. Reportedly, almost half of the unique spike-specific TCRs recognized epitopes lying outside the regions that are mutated in the B.1.351 and B.1.1.7 variants. A significant rise in spike-specific TCR breadth and depth was observed after two AZD1222 doses relative to day 0 and relative to MenACWY recipients.

The junction carries 11 bases between V and J, which are trimmed by 0 bases and 2 bases respectively. The CDR3, from cysteine to phenylalanine, totals 16 residues. Kept here is only the CDR3 DNA, which spans 48 bases and is read in frame from base 1. The CDR3 regions of human TCRbeta chains were analyzed by immunosequencing. In the authors' own workflow: TCRs in the repertoires were compared against a reference library of SARS-CoV-2-specific TCRs that had been generated with the MIRA antigen-specificity platform. Breadth was defined as the fraction of unique TCRs that were SARS-CoV-2-associated, and depth was defined as the fraction of total T cells that were SARS-CoV-2-associated. Each spike-specific TCR was assigned to its reactive spike region and to a CD4 or CD8 class using the MIRA data. Log10-transformed breadth and depth values were compared by one-way ANOVA with Sidak's multiple comparisons tests. Entries here come from immuneACCESS through TCRdb and include only in-frame sequences with V and J called. Some clones fail to appear in such tables; in the studies checked, an unresolved V gene covers under half of the shortfall, and the cause of the remainder is unknown. D and trimming come from the DNA, and the V and J calls and clone size come from that table. The record for this sample contains 150,000 or so clones. The ten largest clones add up to about 2.2% of the sample.

The time point label for this specimen denotes: baseline before first vaccination. Vaccinee samples were obtained from the UK trials COV001 and COV002, which included a single-blind randomized controlled phase 2/3 trial of AZD1222 (ChAdOx1 nCoV-19) in healthy adults. Trial participant PBMC samples were collected at day 0 and day 28 after the second dose for TCRbeta chain sequencing. The clonotype was recovered from an adult in good health. Source material: peripheral blood. Recombination connected TRBV6-7 to TRBJ2-1; the D segment is perhaps TRBD1 or TRBD2, each sharing 5 matched bases. TRBV6-7 is an ORF, with its function uncertain. The CDR3 region: CASSYSRGAPYNEQFF. The nucleotides are TGTGCCAGCAGTTACTCGAGAGGGGCACCCTACAATGAGCAGTTCTTC.